Listed here are 16 T cell receptor beta chains from one sample, sequenced in a study of T cells in tuberculosis. Time point of the sample: new active TB diagnosis, blood taken before or within 7 days of starting treatment. Clones were read by immunoSEQ multiplex PCR, and TCRdb kept only the in-frame ones, dropping some. The repertoire has 47,000 or so clones, about 95% of them found once; the top ten carry around 1.4%. Sequenced here: PBMCs, sampled at tuberculosis diagnosis. These TCRs come from an adult with tuberculosis.

The rearrangement uses TRBV6-5 and TRBJ1-2; 7 bases align to TRBD1. The CDR3 extends over 14 amino acids. Per the germline V gene, CDR1 is MNHEY and CDR2 is SVGAGI. Germline trimming cut 6 bases from V and 5 bases from J; bases unmatched to any gene: 9. CDR3 residues: CASSATGIRYGYTF. In DNA, the CDR3 is TGTGCCAGCAGCGCGACAGGGATAAGATATGGCTACACCTTC.

The chain carries TRBV30 and TRBJ2-1; D might be TRBD2 (6 bases). The ends were cut back, 6 bases at V and 5 bases at J, with 11 bases in the middle. Germline V lookup: CDR1 GTSNPN, CDR2 SVGIG (reference sequence). CDR3 length: 12 residues. CDR3 loop: CACGAGHNEQFF. CDR3 DNA sequence: TGTGCCTGTGGGGCGGGGCACAATGAGCAGTTCTTC.

This rearrangement joins TRBV7-2 to TRBJ2-2, with D unresolved. V lost 1 base and J lost 4, with 13 bases in between. The germline V gene encodes CDR1 SGHTA and CDR2 FQGNSA. The CDR3 loop spans 16 amino acids. The CDR3 loop reads CASSLVHGMSTGELFF. Here the CDR3 DNA reads TGTGCCAGCAGCTTAGTTCATGGTATGAGCACCGGGGAGCTGTTTTTT.

The J gene is TRBJ1-2, the V gene TRBV5-1; 7 bases line up with TRBD1. CDR3 size: 15 residues. CDR1 is SGHRS and CDR2 is YFSETQ in the germline V gene. Germline trimming cut 4 bases from V and 1 base from J; bases unmatched to any gene: 7. The CDR3 sequence is CASSPGQSFNYGYTF. DNA for the CDR3: TGCGCCAGCAGCCCGGGACAGAGCTTTAACTATGGCTACACCTTC.

The V gene is TRBV2, the J gene TRBJ1-2; D remains ambiguous. Trimming pared 9 bases from V and 6 bases from J, leaving 17 bases between. This CDR3 region has 13 residues. Germline V gene sequence: CDR1 SNHLY, CDR2 FYNNEI. Here the CDR3 reads CASAFGQIDGYTF. As DNA, the CDR3 is TGTGCCAGTGCCTTTGGGCAGATCGATGGCTACACCTTC.

This chain joins TRBV30 and TRBJ1-2; 7 bases align to TRBD1. The CDR3 totals 15 residues. The V segment lost 1 base and the J segment 4 bases; nucleotides outside the gene matches: 9. Per germline, CDR1 GTSNPN and CDR2 SVGIG (reference sequence). CDR3 region: CAWSAPTGSIYGYTF. The DNA for the CDR3 is TGTGCCTGGAGTGCCCCGACAGGGAGCATCTATGGCTACACCTTC.

V and J are TRBV28 and TRBJ2-1; unclear D gene. V was trimmed by 5 bases and J by 1 base, leaving 6 bases between them. CDR3 length: 13 residues. Germline V CDR1 and CDR2: MDHEN, SYDVKM. Written as DNA, the CDR3 is TGTGCCAGCAGTACAGATTCCTACAATGAGCAGTTCTTC. Residues: CASSTDSYNEQFF.

The chain couples TRBV7-9 to TRBJ1-5; 9 positions agree with TRBD1. The CDR3 consists of 18 residues. The germline gives CDR1 SEHNR, CDR2 FQNEAQ (reference sequence). Unmatched junction bases numbered 14, after V lost 5 bases and J lost 3 bases. The CDR3 spells CASSPFRDRAIPNQPQHF. The DNA of the CDR3 is TGTGCCAGCAGCCCATTCCGGGACAGGGCAATCCCCAATCAGCCCCAGCATTTT.

The chain links TRBV5-6 to TRBJ2-1; 12 nucleotides agree with TRBD2. V lost 0 bases, J lost 5 bases, and 6 bases stayed unmatched. Germline V lookup: CDR1 SGHDT, CDR2 YYEEEE. The CDR3 sequence is 17 residues long. CDR3 region: CASSLVLAGGSDNEQFF. In DNA, the CDR3 is TGTGCCAGCAGCTTGGTACTAGCGGGAGGATCGGACAATGAGCAGTTCTTC.

The chain employs TRBV4-1 and TRBJ2-3; TRBD1 matches 8 bases. The CDR3 loop spans 18 amino acids. J gave up 4 bases and V 0 bases, and 12 bases lay outside the gene matches. Germline-derived CDR1 and CDR2 are MGHRA and YSYEKL. The CDR3 coding sequence is TGCGCCAGCAGCCAAGAGATAAGCGGACAGGGTATAGCAGATACGCAGTATTTT. Its translation is CASSQEISGQGIADTQYF.

The chain employs TRBV15 and TRBJ1-6, with a weak D call TRBD1 (5 bases). The V end lost 6 bases, the J end lost 9 bases, and 12 bases lay between the germline ends. CDR1 is LNHNV, CDR2 YYDKDF, per germline (reference sequence). The CDR3 runs to 13 residues. CDR3 in DNA: TGTGCCACCAGTCTCGGGGGGAGTTCACCCCTCCACTTT. Its translation: CATSLGGSSPLHF.

The rearrangement uses TRBV5-1 and TRBJ2-3, with TRBD1 matching over 7 bases. CDR1 is SGHRS, CDR2 YFSETQ, per germline. Trimming took 4 bases from V and 3 from J; bases not matched to a gene: 2. The CDR3 loop spans 13 amino acids. The CDR3 nucleotides are TGCGCCAGCAGCCCGGGACAGACAGATACGCAGTATTTT. Translating gives CASSPGQTDTQYF. Looking up the rest from reference TRBV5-1 and TRBJ2-3 gives the full variable domain: KAGVTQTPRYLIKTRGQQVTLSCSPISGHRSVSWYQQTPGQGLQFLFEYFSETQRNKGNFPGRFSGRQFSNSRSEMNVSTLELGDSALYLCASSPGQTDTQYFGPGTRLTVL.

The rearrangement links TRBV5-1 to TRBJ2-1, with a tentative D call TRBD1 (5 bases). Trimming took off 3 bases at V and 8 bases at J, with 15 bases between the two ends. The CDR3 runs 14 residues. From germline, CDR1 is SGHRS and CDR2 YFSETQ. The CDR3 loop is CASSSKTGIDEQFF. The CDR3 region has the DNA TGCGCCAGCAGCTCCAAAACAGGTATCGATGAGCAGTTCTTC.

V gene TRBV2 combines with J gene TRBJ2-1, with 11 bases fitting TRBD2. The CDR3 has 14 amino acids. Germline assignment: CDR1 SNHLY and CDR2 FYNNEI. Germline trimming cut 5 bases from V and 4 bases from J; bases unmatched to any gene: 1. The CDR3 sequence is CASSLAGGYNEQFF. The CDR3 nucleotides are TGTGCCAGCAGTTTAGCGGGAGGGTACAATGAGCAGTTCTTC.

This chain links TRBV12-5 with TRBJ2-2, with 7 nucleotides matching TRBD1. V shed 0 bases and J 1 base; nucleotides not matched to a gene: 2. This CDR3 is 16 amino acids long. Germline CDR1 reads LGHNT; CDR2 reads FRNRAP. The CDR3, as DNA: TGTGCTAGTGGTTTGGTAGCAGGGGGGAACACCGGGGAGCTGTTTTTT. It is translated as CASGLVAGGNTGELFF.

Written as DNA, the CDR3 is TGTGCCACCCTACTTAGCGGGAGCAATGAGCAGTTCTTC. This sequence encodes CATLLSGSNEQFF. The J gene is TRBJ2-1, the V gene TRBV6-6, with 9 positions matching TRBD2. In germline, CDR1 is MNHNY, CDR2 SVGAGI (reference sequence). The CDR3 length is 13 residues. J was trimmed by 6 bases and V by 10 bases; bases with no gene match: 7.